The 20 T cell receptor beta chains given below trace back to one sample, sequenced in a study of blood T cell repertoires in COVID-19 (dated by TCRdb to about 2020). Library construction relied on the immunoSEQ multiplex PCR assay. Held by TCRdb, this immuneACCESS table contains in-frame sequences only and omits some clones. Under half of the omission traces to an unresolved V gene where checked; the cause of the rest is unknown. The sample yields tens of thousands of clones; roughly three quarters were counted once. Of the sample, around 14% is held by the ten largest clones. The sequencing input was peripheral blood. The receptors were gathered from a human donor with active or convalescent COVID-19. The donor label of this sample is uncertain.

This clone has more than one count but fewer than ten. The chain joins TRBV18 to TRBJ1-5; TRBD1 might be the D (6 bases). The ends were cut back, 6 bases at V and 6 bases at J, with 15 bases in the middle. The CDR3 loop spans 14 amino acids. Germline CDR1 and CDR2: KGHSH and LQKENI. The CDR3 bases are TGTGCCAGCTCCCCTGAGGGGGGGTTTCAGCCCCAGCATTTT. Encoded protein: CASSPEGGFQPQHF.

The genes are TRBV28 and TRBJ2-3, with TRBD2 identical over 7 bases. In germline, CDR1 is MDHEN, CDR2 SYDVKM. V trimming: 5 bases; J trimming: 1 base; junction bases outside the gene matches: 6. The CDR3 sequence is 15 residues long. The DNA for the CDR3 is TGTGCCAGCAGTCCGCGGGGGTGGCGCACAGATACGCAGTATTTT. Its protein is CASSPRGWRTDTQYF.

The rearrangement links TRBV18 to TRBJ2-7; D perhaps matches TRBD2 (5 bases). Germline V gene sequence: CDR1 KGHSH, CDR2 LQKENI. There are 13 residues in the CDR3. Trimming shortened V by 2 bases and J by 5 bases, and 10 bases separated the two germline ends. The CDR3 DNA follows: TGTGCCAGCTCACCAACGGGGATCAACGAGCAGTACTTC. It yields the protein CASSPTGINEQYF. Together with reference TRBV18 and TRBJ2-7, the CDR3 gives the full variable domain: NAGVMQNPRHLVRRRGQEARLRCSPMKGHSHVYWYRQLPEEGLKFMVYLQKENIIDESGMPKERFSAEFPKEGPSILRIQQVVRGDSAAYFCASSPTGINEQYFGPGTRLTVT.

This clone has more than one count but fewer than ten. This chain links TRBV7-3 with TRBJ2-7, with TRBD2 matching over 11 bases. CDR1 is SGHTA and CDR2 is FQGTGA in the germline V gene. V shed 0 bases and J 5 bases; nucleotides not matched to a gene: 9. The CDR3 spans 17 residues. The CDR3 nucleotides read TGTGCCAGCAGCTTAACGGGCACTAGCGGGAGACCGGACGAGCAGTACTTC. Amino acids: CASSLTGTSGRPDEQYF.

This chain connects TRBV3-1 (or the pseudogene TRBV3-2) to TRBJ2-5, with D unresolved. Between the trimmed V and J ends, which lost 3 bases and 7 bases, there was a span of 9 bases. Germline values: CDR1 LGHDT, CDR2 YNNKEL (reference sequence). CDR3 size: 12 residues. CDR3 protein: CASSQAARTQYF. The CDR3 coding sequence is TGTGCCAGCAGCCAGGCCGCCAGGACCCAGTACTTC.

The CDR3 reads CASSSIQGGGGYTF. DNA for the CDR3: TGTGCCAGCAGCTCCATTCAGGGAGGGGGTGGCTACACCTTC. This chain joins TRBV11-2 and TRBJ1-2, with D tentatively TRBD1 (6 bases). CDR3 length: 14 amino acids. The ends were cut back, 4 bases at V and 7 bases at J, with 16 bases in the middle. The germline V gene encodes CDR1 SGHAT and CDR2 FQNNGV.

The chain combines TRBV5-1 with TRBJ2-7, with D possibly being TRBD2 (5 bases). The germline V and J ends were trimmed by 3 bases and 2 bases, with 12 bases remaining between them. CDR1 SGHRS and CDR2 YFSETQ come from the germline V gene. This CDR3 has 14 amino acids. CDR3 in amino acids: CASSWTGKAYEQYF. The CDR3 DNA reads TGCGCCAGCAGCTGGACTGGGAAAGCCTACGAGCAGTACTTC. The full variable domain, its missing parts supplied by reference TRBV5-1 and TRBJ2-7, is KAGVTQTPRYLIKTRGQQVTLSCSPISGHRSVSWYQQTPGQGLQFLFEYFSETQRNKGNFPGRFSGRQFSNSRSEMNVSTLELGDSALYLCASSWTGKAYEQYFGPGTRLTVT.

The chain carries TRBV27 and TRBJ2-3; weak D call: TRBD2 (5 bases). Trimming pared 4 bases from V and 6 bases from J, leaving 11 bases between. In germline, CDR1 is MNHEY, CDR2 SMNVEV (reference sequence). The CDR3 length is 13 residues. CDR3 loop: CASSWRTLDTQYF. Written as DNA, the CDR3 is TGTGCCAGCAGTTGGCGGACTCTGGATACGCAGTATTTT.

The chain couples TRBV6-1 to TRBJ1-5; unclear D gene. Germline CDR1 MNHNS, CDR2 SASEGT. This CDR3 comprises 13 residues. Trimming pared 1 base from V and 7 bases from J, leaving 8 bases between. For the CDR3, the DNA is TGTGCCAGCAGTGAAGGAGGGTTCCAGCCCCAGCATTTT. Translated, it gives CASSEGGFQPQHF.

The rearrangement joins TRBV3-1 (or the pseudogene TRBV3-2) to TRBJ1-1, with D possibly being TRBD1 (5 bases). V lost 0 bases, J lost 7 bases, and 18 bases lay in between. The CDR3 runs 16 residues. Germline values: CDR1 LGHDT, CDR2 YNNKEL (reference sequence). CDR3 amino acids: CASSQDPATGRVEAFF. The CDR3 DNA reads TGTGCCAGCAGCCAAGATCCCGCAACAGGCCGTGTTGAAGCTTTCTTT.

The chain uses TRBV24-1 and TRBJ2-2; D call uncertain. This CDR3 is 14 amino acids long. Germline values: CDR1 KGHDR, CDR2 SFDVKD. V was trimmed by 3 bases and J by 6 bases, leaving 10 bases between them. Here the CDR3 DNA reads TGTGCCACCAGTGATCAACTCCAAGCCGGGGAGCTGTTTTTT. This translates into CATSDQLQAGELFF.

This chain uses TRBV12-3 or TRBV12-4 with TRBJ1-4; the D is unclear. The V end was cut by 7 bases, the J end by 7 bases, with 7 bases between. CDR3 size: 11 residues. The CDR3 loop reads CASMTFEKLFF. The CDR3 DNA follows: TGTGCCAGCATGACTTTTGAAAAACTGTTTTTT.

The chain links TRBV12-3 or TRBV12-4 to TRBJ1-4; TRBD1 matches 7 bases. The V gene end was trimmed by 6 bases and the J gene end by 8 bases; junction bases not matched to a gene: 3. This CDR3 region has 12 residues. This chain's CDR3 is CASSPRGEKLFF. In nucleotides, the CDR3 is TGTGCCAGCAGCCCCAGGGGGGAAAAACTGTTTTTT.

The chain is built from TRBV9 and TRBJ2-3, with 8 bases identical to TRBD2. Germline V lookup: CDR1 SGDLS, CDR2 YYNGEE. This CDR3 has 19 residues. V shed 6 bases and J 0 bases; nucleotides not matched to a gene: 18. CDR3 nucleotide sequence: TGTGCCAGCAATCCGGGACTAGGAGTCCTTTTATCTAGCACAGATACGCAGTATTTT. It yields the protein CASNPGLGVLLSSTDTQYF. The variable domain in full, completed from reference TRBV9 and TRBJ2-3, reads DSGVTQTPKHLITATGQRVTLRCSPRSGDLSVYWYQQSLDQGLQFLIQYYNGEERAKGNILERFSAQQFPDLHSELNLSSLELGDSALYFCASNPGLGVLLSSTDTQYFGPGTRLTVL.

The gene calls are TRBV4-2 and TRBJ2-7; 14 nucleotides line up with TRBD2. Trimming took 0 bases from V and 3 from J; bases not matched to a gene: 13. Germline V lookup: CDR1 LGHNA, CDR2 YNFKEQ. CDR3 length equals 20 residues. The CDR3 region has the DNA TGTGCCAGCAGCCAAGAAGGTCCGGGACTAGCGGGAGTTGGGGTCTACGAGCAGTACTTC. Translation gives CASSQEGPGLAGVGVYEQYF.

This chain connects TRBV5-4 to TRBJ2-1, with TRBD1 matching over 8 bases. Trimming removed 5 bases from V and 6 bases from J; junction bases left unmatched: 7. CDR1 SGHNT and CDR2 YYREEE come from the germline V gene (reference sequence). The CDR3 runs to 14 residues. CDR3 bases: TGTGCCAGCAGGGGGACAGGAGGCGGCAATGAGCAGTTCTTC. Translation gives CASRGTGGGNEQFF.

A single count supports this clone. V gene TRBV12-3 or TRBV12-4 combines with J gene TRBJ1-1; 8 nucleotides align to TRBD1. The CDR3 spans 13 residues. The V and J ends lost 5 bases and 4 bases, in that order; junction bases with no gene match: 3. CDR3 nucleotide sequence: TGTGCCAGCAGTGTCACAGGGGGCACTGAAGCTTTCTTT. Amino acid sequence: CASSVTGGTEAFF.

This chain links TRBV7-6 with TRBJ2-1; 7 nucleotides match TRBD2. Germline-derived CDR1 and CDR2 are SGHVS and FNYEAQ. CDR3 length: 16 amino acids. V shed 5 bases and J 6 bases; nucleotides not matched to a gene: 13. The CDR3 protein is CASSPGGPGGGNEQFF. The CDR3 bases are TGTGCCAGCAGCCCTGGAGGACCGGGGGGAGGCAATGAGCAGTTCTTC.

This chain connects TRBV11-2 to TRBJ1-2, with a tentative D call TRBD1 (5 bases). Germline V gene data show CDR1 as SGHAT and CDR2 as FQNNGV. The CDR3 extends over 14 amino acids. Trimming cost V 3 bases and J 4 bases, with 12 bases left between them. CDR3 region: CASSFTGGSYGYTF. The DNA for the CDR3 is TGTGCCAGCAGCTTCACCGGGGGTTCCTATGGCTACACCTTC.

CDR3 amino acids: CASSESGGNQPQHF. CDR3 bases: TGTGCCAGCAGTGAATCAGGGGGCAATCAGCCCCAGCATTTT. The rearrangement uses TRBV6-1 and TRBJ1-5; D perhaps matches TRBD1 (6 bases). Germline assignment: CDR1 MNHNS and CDR2 SASEGT. The CDR3 length is 14 residues. The V end lost 2 bases, the J end lost 2 bases, and 7 bases lay between the germline ends.